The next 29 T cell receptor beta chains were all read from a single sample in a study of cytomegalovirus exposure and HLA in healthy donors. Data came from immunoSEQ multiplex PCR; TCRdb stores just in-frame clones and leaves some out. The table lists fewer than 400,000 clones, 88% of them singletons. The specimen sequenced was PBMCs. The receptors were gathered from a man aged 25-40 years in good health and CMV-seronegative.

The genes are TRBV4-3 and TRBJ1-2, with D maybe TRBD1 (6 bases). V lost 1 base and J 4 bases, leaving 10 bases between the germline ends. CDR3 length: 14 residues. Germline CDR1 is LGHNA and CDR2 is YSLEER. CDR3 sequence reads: CASSQATGIYGYTF. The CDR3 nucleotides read TGCGCCAGCAGCCAAGCCACAGGGATCTATGGCTACACCTTC.

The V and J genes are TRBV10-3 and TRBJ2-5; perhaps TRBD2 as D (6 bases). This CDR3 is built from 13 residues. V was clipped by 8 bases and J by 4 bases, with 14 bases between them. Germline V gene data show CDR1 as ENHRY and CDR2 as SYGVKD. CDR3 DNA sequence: TGTGCCATCCAAACCGCCGGGGGAGAGACCCAGTACTTC. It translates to CAIQTAGGETQYF.

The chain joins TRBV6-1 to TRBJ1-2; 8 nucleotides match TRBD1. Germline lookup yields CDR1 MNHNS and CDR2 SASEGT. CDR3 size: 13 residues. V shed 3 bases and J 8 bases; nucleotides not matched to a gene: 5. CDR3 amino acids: CASSDDRGRGYTF. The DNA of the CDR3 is TGTGCCAGCAGTGACGACAGGGGCCGGGGCTACACCTTC.

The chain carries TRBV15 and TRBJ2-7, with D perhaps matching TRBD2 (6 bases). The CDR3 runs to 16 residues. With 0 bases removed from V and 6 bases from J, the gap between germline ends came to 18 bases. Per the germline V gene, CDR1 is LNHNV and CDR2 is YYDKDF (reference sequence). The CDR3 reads CATSRDHGSISREQYF. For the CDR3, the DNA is TGTGCCACCAGCAGAGATCACGGGAGCATAAGTCGCGAGCAGTACTTC.

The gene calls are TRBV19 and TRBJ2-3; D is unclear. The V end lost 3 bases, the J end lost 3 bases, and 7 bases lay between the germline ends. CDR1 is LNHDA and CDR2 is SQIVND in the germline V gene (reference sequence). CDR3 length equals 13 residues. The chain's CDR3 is CASSITGTDTQYF. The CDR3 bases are TGTGCCAGTAGTATTACCGGGACAGATACGCAGTATTTT.

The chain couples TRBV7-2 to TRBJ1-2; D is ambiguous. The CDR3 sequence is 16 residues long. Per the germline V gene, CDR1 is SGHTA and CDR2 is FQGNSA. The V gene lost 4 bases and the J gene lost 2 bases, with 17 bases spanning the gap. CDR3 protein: CASSSPARTSNYGYTF. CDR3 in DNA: TGTGCCAGCAGCTCCCCGGCGCGGACTTCAAACTATGGCTACACCTTC.

CDR3 sequence: CASSQRQGASNTEAFF. DNA for the CDR3: TGCGCCAGCAGCCAAAGACAGGGAGCTTCGAACACTGAAGCTTTCTTT. This chain links TRBV4-3 with TRBJ1-1, with 7 bases aligning to TRBD1. The CDR3 is made up of 16 amino acids. V dropped 2 bases and J dropped 1; count of bases not matched to a gene: 7. Germline V lookup: CDR1 LGHNA, CDR2 YSLEER.

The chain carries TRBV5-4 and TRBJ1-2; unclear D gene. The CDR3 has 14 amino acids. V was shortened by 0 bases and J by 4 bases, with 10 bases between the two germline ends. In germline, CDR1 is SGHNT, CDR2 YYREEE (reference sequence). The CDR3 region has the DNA TGTGCCAGCAGCTTGGAGACATCGTTCTATGGCTACACCTTC. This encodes CASSLETSFYGYTF.

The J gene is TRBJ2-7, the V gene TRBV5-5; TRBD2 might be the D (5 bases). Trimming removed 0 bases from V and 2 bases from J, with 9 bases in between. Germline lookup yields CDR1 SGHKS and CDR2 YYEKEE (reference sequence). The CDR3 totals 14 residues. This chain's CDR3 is CASSLAGKAYEQYF. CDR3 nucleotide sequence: TGTGCCAGCAGCTTGGCCGGGAAGGCCTACGAGCAGTACTTC.

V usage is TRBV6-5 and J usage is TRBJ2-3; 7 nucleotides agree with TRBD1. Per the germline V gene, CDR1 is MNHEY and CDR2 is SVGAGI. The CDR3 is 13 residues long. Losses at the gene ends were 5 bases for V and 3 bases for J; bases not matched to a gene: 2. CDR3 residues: CASSARGTDTQYF. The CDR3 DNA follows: TGTGCCAGCAGTGCCAGGGGGACAGATACGCAGTATTTT.

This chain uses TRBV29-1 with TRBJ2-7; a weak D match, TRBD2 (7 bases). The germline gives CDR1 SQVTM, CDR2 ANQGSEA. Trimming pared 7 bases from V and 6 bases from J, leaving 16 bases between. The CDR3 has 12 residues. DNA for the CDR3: TGCAGCGCAAAGGGGGGGCGCCTCGAGCAGTACTTC. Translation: CSAKGGRLEQYF.

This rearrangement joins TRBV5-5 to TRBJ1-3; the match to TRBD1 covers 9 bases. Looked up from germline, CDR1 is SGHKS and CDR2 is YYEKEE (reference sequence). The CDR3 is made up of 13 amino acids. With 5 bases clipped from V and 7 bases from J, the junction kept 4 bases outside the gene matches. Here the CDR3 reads CASRSGQGNTIYF. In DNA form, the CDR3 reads TGTGCCAGCAGATCCGGACAGGGGAACACCATATATTTT.

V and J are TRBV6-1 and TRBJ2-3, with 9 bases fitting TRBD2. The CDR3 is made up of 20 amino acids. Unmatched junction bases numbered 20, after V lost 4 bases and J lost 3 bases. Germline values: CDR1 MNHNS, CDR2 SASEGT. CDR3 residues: CASSVPYGLRGGEVTDTQYF. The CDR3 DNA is TGTGCCAGCAGTGTCCCTTACGGGTTGCGGGGGGGCGAGGTGACAGATACGCAGTATTTT.

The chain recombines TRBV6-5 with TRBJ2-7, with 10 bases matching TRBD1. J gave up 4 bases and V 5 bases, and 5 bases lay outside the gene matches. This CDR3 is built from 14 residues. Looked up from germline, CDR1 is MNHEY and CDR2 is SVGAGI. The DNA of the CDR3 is TGTGCCAGCAGTATAGGGGACAGGGGTTACGAGCAGTACTTC. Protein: CASSIGDRGYEQYF.

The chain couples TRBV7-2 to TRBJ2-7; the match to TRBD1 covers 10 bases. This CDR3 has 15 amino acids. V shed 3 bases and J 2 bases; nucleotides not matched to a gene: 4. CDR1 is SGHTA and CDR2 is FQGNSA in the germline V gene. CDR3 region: CASSFPGTGAYEQYF. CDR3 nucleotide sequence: TGTGCCAGCAGCTTCCCCGGGACAGGGGCCTACGAGCAGTACTTC.

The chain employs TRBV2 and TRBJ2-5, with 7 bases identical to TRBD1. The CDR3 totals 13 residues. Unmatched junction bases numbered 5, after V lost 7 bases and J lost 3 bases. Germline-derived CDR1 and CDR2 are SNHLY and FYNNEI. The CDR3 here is CASKKGAEETQYF. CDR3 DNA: TGTGCCAGCAAAAAGGGGGCGGAAGAGACCCAGTACTTC.

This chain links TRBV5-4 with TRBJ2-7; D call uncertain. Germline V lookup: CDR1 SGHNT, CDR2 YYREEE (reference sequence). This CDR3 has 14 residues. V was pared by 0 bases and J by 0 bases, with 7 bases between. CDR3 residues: CASSLGTSSYEQYF. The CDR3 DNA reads TGTGCCAGCAGCTTGGGAACCAGCTCCTACGAGCAGTACTTC.

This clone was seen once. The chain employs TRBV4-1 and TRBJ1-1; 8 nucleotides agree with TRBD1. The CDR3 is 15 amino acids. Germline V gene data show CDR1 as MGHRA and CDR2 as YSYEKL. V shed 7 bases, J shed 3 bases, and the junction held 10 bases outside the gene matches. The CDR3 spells CASNLMTGVDTEAFF. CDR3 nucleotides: TGCGCCAGCAACCTTATGACAGGGGTGGACACTGAAGCTTTCTTT.

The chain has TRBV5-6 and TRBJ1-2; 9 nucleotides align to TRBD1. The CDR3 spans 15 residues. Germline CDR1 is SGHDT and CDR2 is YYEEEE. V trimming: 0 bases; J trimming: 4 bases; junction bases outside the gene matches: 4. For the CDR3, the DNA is TGTGCCAGCAGCTTGGGGACGGGACAGGGCTATGGCTACACCTTC. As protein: CASSLGTGQGYGYTF.

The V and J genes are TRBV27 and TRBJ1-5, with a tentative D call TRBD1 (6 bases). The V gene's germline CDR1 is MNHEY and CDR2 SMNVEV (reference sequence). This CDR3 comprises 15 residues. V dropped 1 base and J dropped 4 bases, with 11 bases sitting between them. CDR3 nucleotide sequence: TGTGCCAGCAGTTTATTTTCAGGGGTGAATCAGCCCCAGCATTTT. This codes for CASSLFSGVNQPQHF.

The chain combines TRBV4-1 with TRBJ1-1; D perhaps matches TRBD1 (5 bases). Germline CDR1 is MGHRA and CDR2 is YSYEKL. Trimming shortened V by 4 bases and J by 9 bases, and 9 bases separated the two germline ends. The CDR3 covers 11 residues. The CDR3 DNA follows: TGCGCCAGCAGCCGGGCAGGGAAAGCTTTCTTT. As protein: CASSRAGKAFF.

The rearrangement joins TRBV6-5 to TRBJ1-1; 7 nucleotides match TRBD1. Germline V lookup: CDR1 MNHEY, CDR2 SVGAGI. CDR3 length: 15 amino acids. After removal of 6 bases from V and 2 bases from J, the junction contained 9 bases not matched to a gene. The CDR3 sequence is CASSPETGVNTEAFF. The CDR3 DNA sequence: TGTGCCAGCAGCCCCGAAACAGGGGTAAACACTGAAGCTTTCTTT.

Here the CDR3 reads CASSSTSGGTPFENEQFF. In nucleotides, the CDR3 is TGTGCCAGCAGCTCGACTAGCGGGGGGACCCCTTTCGAGAATGAGCAGTTCTTC. The chain uses TRBV7-8 and TRBJ2-1, with TRBD2 identical over 13 bases. From germline, CDR1 is SGHVS and CDR2 FQNEAQ. Trimming cost V 4 bases and J 7 bases; bases outside gene matches: 13. There are 18 residues in the CDR3. The variable domain in full, completed from reference TRBV7-8 and TRBJ2-1, reads GAGVSQSPRYKVAKRGQDVALRCDPISGHVSLFWYQQALGQGPEFLTYFQNEAQLDKSGLPSDRFFAERPEGSVSTLKIQRTQQEDSAVYLCASSSTSGGTPFENEQFFGPGTRLTVL.

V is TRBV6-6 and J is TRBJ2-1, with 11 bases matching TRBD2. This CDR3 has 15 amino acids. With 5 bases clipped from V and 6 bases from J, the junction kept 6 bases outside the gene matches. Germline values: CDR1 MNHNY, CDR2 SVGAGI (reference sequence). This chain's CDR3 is CASSILAGAGNEQFF. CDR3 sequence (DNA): TGTGCCAGCAGTATACTAGCGGGGGCTGGCAATGAGCAGTTCTTC.

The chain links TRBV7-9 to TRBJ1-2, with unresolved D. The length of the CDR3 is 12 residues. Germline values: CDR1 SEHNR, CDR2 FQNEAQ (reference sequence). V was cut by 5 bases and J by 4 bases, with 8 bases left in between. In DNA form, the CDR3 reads TGTGCCAGCAGCCTTCTCCGCTATGGCTACACCTTC. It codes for CASSLLRYGYTF.

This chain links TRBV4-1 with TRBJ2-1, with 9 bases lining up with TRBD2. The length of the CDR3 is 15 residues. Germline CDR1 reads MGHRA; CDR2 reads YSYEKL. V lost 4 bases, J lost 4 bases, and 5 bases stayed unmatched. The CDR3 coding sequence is TGCGCCAGCAGCCGGGGTAGCGGGGGTTACAATGAGCAGTTCTTC. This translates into CASSRGSGGYNEQFF.

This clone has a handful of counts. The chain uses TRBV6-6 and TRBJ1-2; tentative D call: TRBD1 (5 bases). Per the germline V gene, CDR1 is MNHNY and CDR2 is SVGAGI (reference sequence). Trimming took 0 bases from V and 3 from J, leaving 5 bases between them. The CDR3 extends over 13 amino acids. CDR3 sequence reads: CASSYSGDYGYTF. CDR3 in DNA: TGTGCCAGCAGTTACTCAGGGGACTATGGCTACACCTTC.

The CDR3 nucleotides read TGTGCCAGCAGTTACTCGATAGCTAACTATGGCTACACCTTC. This translates into CASSYSIANYGYTF. J is TRBJ1-2 and V is TRBV6-6; D not resolved. CDR1 MNHNY and CDR2 SVGAGI come from the germline V gene (reference sequence). Between the trimmed V and J ends, which lost 0 bases and 0 bases, there was a span of 5 bases. The CDR3 is 14 amino acids.

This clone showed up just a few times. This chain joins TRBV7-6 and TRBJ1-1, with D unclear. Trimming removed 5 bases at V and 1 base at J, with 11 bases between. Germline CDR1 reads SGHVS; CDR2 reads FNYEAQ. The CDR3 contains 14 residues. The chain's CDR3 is CASSPSVRNTEAFF. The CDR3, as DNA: TGTGCCAGCAGCCCCTCCGTGAGGAACACTGAAGCTTTCTTT.